This T cell receptor beta chain was sequenced for a study of blood T cell repertoires in COVID-19. Study details: COVID-19 samples, acute and convalescent, were from the United States, Italy and Spain. PBMCs, B-cell-depleted T cells, or T cells were the source of the cDNA or gDNA that made up the material.

The authors' processing: Reference gene primer amplification gave nucleated cell count estimates. The protocol was immunoSEQ multiplex PCR, while the TCRdb copy is restricted to in-frame clones and leaves out a portion. The DNA gave D and trimming, while V, J and clone size come from that table. The table includes about 180,000 clones, approximately 81% detected once. It was during active infection that Seattle patients were enrolled and then longitudinally followed. The CDR3 is made up of 12 amino acids. Trimming took 3 bases from V and 4 from J, leaving 6 bases between them. Germline V gives CDR1 SGHTA, CDR2 FQGNSA.

The sequenced sample consisted of peripheral blood. This clonotype was obtained from a woman aged 45-59 years with COVID-19, enrolled during active disease. V usage is TRBV7-2 and J usage is TRBJ1-1; D gene uncertain. CDR3 loop: CASSFGSTEAFF. CDR3 sequence (DNA): TGTGCCAGCAGCTTCGGGTCCACTGAAGCTTTCTTT. Drawing the rest from reference TRBV7-2 and TRBJ1-1, the complete variable domain is GAGVSQSPSNKVTEKGKDVELRCDPISGHTALYWYRQSLGQGLEFLIYFQGNSAPDKSGLPSDRFSAERTGGSVSTLTIQRTQQEDSAVYLCASSFGSTEAFFGQGTRLTVV.